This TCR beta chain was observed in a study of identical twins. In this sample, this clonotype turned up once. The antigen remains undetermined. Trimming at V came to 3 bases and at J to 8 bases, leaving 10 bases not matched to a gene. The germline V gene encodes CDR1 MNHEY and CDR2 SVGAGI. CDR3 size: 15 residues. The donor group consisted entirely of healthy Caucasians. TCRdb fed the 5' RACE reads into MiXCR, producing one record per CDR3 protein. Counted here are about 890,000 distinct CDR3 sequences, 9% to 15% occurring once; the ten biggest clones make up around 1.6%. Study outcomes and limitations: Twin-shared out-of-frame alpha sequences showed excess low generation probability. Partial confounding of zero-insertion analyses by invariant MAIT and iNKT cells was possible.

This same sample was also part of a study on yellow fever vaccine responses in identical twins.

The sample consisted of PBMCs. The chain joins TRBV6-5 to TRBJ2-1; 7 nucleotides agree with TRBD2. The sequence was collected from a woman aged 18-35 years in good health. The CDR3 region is CASSYERGEIDEQFF. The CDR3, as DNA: TGTGCCAGCAGTTATGAACGGGGGGAAATCGATGAGCAGTTCTTC.